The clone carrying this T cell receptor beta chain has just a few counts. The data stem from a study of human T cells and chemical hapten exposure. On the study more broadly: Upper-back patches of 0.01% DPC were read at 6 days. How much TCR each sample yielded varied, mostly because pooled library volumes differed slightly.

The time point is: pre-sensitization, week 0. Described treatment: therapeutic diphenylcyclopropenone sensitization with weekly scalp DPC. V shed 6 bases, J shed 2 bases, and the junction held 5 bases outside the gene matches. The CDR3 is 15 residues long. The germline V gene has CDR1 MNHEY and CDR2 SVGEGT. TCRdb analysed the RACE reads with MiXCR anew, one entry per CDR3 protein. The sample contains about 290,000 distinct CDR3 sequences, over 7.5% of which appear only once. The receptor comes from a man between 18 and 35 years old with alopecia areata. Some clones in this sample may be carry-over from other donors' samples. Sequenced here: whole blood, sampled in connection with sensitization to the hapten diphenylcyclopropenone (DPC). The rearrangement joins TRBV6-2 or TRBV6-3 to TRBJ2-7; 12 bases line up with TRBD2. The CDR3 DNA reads TGTGCCAGCAGGCGCACTAGCGGGGGGACCTACGAGCAGTACTTC. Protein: CASRRTSGGTYEQYF.